The entry below gives a single T cell receptor (beta chain) sequence along with its context. Its antigen is undetermined. This entry comes from a study of T cells in localized non-small cell lung cancer. CDR3 size: 13 residues. Trimming removed 7 bases from V and 5 bases from J, with 11 bases in between. Germline CDR1 and CDR2: MDHEN and SYDVKM. Produced via immunoSEQ multiplex PCR; TCRdb's table is partial and in-frame only. The table lists about 25,000 clones, roughly nine tenths of them singletons. Study-wide findings and caveats: Appearances in adjacent lung were noted for a median 57 of the top 100 tumor clones.

This material consisted of peripheral blood, taken before any cancer treatment. V usage is TRBV28 and J usage is TRBJ2-2; D is unclear. The TCR originated in a woman aged 40 to 75 with stage I lung adenocarcinoma. CDR3 DNA sequence: TGTGCCAGCATTTTTTCCGGGACCGGGGAGCTGTTTTTT. It codes for CASIFSGTGELFF.